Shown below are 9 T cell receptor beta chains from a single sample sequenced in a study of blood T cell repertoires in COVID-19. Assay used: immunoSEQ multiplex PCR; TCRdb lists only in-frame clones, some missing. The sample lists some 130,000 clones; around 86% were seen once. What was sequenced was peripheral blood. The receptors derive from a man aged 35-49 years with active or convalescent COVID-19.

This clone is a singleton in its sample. The CDR3 DNA follows: TGTGCCAGCAGTCCAGGACAGCAAGAGACCCAGTACTTC. It codes for CASSPGQQETQYF. The chain links TRBV9 to TRBJ2-5; D perhaps matches TRBD1 (6 bases). This CDR3 region has 13 residues. V was cut by 5 bases and J by 2 bases, with 10 bases left in between. The germline V gene has CDR1 SGDLS and CDR2 YYNGEE.

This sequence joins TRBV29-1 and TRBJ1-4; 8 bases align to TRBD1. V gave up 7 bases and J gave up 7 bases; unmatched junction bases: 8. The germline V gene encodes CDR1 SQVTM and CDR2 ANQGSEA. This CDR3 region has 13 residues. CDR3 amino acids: CSGQGAASEKLFF. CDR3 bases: TGCAGCGGCCAGGGGGCGGCGAGTGAAAAACTGTTTTTT.

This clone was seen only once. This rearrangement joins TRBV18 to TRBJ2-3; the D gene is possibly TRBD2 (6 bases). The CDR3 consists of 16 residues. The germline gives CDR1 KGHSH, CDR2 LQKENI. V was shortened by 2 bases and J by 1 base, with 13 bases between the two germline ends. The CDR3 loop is CASSPGTGGGTDTQYF. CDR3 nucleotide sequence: TGTGCCAGCTCACCAGGAACCGGGGGAGGCACAGATACGCAGTATTTT.

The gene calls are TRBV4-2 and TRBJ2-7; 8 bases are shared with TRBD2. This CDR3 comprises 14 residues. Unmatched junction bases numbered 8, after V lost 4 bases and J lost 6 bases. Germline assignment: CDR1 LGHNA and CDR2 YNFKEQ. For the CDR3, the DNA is TGTGCCAGCAGCCTCTGGGGGACTAGTCCCGAGCAGTACTTC. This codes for CASSLWGTSPEQYF.

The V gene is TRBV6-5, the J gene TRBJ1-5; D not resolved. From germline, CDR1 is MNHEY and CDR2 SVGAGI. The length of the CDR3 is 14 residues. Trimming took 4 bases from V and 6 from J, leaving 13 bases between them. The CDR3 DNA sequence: TGTGCCAGCAGTTCCGGAGGGCTTGGTCAGCCCCAGCATTTT. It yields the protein CASSSGGLGQPQHF.

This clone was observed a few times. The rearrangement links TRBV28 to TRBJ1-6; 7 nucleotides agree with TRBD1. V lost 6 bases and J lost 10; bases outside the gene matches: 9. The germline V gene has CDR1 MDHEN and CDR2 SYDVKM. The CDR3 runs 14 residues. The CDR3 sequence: CASRLTGLESPLHF. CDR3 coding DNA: TGTGCCAGCAGACTGACAGGGTTGGAATCACCCCTCCACTTT.

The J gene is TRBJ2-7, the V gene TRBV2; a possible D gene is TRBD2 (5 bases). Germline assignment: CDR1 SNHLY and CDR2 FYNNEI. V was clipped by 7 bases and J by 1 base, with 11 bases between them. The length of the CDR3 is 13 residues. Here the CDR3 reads CASNRGPSYEQYF. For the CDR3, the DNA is TGTGCCAGCAATCGGGGTCCGTCCTACGAGCAGTACTTC.

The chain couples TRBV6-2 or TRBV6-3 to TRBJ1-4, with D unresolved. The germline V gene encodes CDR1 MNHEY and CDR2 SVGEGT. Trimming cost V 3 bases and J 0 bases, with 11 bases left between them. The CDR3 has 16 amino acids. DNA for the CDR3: TGTGCCAGCAGTTATGGGCGGGGAGCAACTAATGAAAAACTGTTTTTT. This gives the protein CASSYGRGATNEKLFF.

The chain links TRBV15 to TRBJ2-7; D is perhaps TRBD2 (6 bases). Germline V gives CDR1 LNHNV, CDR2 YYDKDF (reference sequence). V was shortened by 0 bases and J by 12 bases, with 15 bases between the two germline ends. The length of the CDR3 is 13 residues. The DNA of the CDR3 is TGTGCCACCAGCAGAGATACCGGCGGGGAGACGTACTTC. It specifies CATSRDTGGETYF.